The rows below give T cell receptor beta chains drawn from one sample of a study of blood T cells in healthy people across ages. MiXCR, run by TCRdb on the 5' RACE reads, gives a single entry per CDR3 protein. The sample includes 1,500,000 or so distinct CDR3 sequences, approximately 59% of them seen just once. Sequencing input: blood. Receptor source: a young man in good health. Both conserved end residues are part of each CDR3. The D gene is left open where the match is weak. Clone size appears in some rows only: once, few, many, or a class for an expanded clone.

size	V	J	D	CDR3	DNA
few	TRBV29-1	TRBJ1-2	-	CSVGGSYNYGYTF	TGCAGCGTTGGGGGCAGTTATAACTATGGCTACACCTTC
-	TRBV25-1	TRBJ2-7	-	CASSESPGDEQYF	TGTGCCAGCAGTGAATCCCCGGGAGACGAGCAGTACTTC
-	TRBV7-9	TRBJ2-3	-	CASSLMGWGPTDTQYF	TGTGCCAGCAGCTTAATGGGGTGGGGTCCCACAGATACGCAGTATTTT
-	TRBV20-1	TRBJ2-5	-	CSARGTRETQYF	TGCAGTGCTAGAGGGACCAGAGAGACCCAGTACTTC
-	TRBV4-2	TRBJ2-2	-	CASSQGLLMNTGELFF	TGTGCCAGCAGCCAAGGCCTCTTAATGAACACCGGGGAGCTGTTTTTT
-	TRBV30	TRBJ2-7	TRBD2	CAWTWGRAPGEQYF	TGTGCCTGGACTTGGGGGAGGGCCCCTGGGGAGCAGTACTTC
-	TRBV4-1	TRBJ1-1	TRBD1	CASSPQTGDDTEAFF	TGCGCCAGCAGCCCCCAGACAGGGGATGACACTGAAGCTTTCTTT
-	TRBV20-1	TRBJ2-3	-	CSAPPNLGLKMLYF	TGCAGTGCTCCCCCGAACCTCGGATTGAAGATGTTGTATTTT
-	TRBV4-1	TRBJ2-1	TRBD2	CASSQQGVAGDNEQFF	TGCGCCAGCAGCCAACAGGGGGTAGCGGGGGACAATGAGCAGTTCTTC
-	TRBV2	TRBJ2-5	-	CASSAGPSETQYF	TGTGCCAGCAGCGCAGGACCCTCGGAGACCCAGTACTTC
-	TRBV27	TRBJ2-7	TRBD2	CASSYTSGGAVYEQYF	TGTGCCAGCAGCTATACTAGCGGGGGGGCCGTGTACGAGCAGTACTTC
-	TRBV5-1	TRBJ2-5	-	CASSLVDSRIRETQYF	TGCGCCAGCAGCTTGGTAGACAGCCGAATCCGGGAGACCCAGTACTTC
-	TRBV20-1	TRBJ2-5	-	CSARDRPGPLLQETQYF	TGCAGTGCTAGAGATAGGCCGGGACCGCTGTTACAAGAGACCCAGTACTTC
-	TRBV9	TRBJ2-5	-	CASSVGSSVETQYF	TGTGCCAGCAGCGTGGGAAGCTCTGTAGAGACCCAGTACTTC
-	TRBV12-5	TRBJ1-1	-	CASGLYDENTEAFF	TGTGCTAGTGGTTTGTACGATGAGAACACTGAAGCTTTCTTT
-	TRBV5-1	TRBJ2-3	-	CASSPTTFTDTQYF	TGCGCCAGCAGCCCCACTACCTTTACAGATACGCAGTATTTT
-	TRBV27	TRBJ2-7	-	CASSFLQFEQYF	TGTGCCAGCAGTTTCCTCCAGTTCGAGCAGTACTTC
-	TRBV4-2	TRBJ2-7	TRBD1	CASSPTGETSYEQYF	TGTGCCAGCAGTCCGACAGGGGAAACCTCCTACGAGCAGTACTTC
many	TRBV7-2	TRBJ2-7	-	CASSLDPGSYEQYF	TGTGCCAGCAGCTTAGATCCAGGTTCCTACGAGCAGTACTTC
-	TRBV20-1	TRBJ1-4	-	CSAKAGSSEKLFF	TGCAGTGCCAAGGCAGGGTCGAGTGAAAAACTGTTTTTT
few	TRBV12-3/TRBV12-4	TRBJ2-7	-	CASTPSLYYEQYF	TGTGCCAGCACCCCCTCCCTATACTACGAGCAGTACTTC
-	TRBV12-3/TRBV12-4	TRBJ1-2	-	CASSFPTVFTGYTF	TGTGCCAGCAGTTTCCCTACGGTATTTACTGGCTACACCTTC
-	TRBV29-1	TRBJ2-5	TRBD1	CSAVTGKETQYF	TGCAGCGCTGTGACAGGGAAGGAGACCCAGTACTTC
few	TRBV7-2	TRBJ2-7	-	CASSLGWGRNEQYF	TGTGCCAGCAGCTTGGGGTGGGGGCGAAACGAGCAGTACTTC
once	TRBV4-1	TRBJ2-5	-	CASSQDQPGELGVYELYF	TGCGCCAGCAGCCAAGATCAGCCGGGGGAGCTGGGCGTGTACGAGCTGTACTTC
-	TRBV20-1	TRBJ2-7	TRBD1	CSAGETGGGYEQYF	TGCAGTGCTGGAGAAACAGGGGGCGGCTACGAGCAGTACTTC
few	TRBV6-4	TRBJ1-2	-	CASSPLHGRNYGYTF	TGTGCCAGCAGCCCTCTGCACGGCAGGAACTATGGCTACACCTTC
once	TRBV12-3/TRBV12-4	TRBJ2-5	-	CASSLEGGRAAYNEQYF	TGTGCCAGCAGTTTAGAAGGAGGCAGGGCGGCCTACAATGAGCAGTACTTC
-	TRBV29-1	TRBJ1-4	-	CSVEDRGSVLFF	TGCAGCGTTGAAGACAGGGGCAGCGTGTTGTTTTTT
-	TRBV7-9	TRBJ2-7	-	CASSLGSGVSLYEQYF	TGTGCCAGCAGCTTAGGGAGTGGCGTGTCCCTCTACGAGCAGTACTTC
-	TRBV29-1	TRBJ2-1	-	CSVRDYNEQFF	TGCAGCGTGCGTGACTACAATGAGCAGTTCTTC
-	TRBV20-1	TRBJ2-7	-	CSQRLALRYEQYF	TGCAGTCAGAGGCTAGCCCTCCGCTACGAGCAGTACTTC
-	TRBV6-2/TRBV6-3	TRBJ1-1	-	CASRLGWNTEAFF	TGTGCCAGCAGGCTAGGCTGGAACACTGAAGCTTTCTTT
few	TRBV29-1	TRBJ2-7	TRBD1	CSVEVTGYEQYF	TGCAGCGTTGAAGTGACAGGGTACGAGCAGTACTTC
-	TRBV20-1	TRBJ2-7	TRBD1	CSAIPDRARGALYEQYF	TGCAGTGCTATCCCGGACAGGGCGCGAGGGGCCCTCTACGAGCAGTACTTC
-	TRBV3-1	TRBJ2-7	-	CASSQDAHPYEQYF	TGTGCCAGCAGCCAAGACGCCCATCCCTACGAGCAGTACTTC
-	TRBV6-1	TRBJ2-1	-	CASSEAGRANEQFF	TGTGCCAGCAGTGAAGCGGGCAGGGCAAATGAGCAGTTCTTC
-	TRBV7-9	TRBJ2-7	-	CASSLVTHTYEQYF	TGTGCCAGCAGCTTAGTTACACATACCTACGAGCAGTACTTC
-	TRBV20-1	TRBJ1-2	-	CSARDWDGDYGYTF	TGCAGTGCTAGAGATTGGGACGGTGACTATGGCTACACCTTC
few	TRBV5-1	TRBJ2-3	-	CASSLVPGSTDTQYF	TGCGCCAGCAGCTTGGTTCCGGGGAGCACAGATACGCAGTATTTT
few	TRBV6-5	TRBJ2-5	-	CASRIPPPQETQYF	TGTGCCAGCAGGATACCACCGCCCCAAGAGACCCAGTACTTC
few	TRBV6-6	TRBJ1-2	-	CASSPVGLYYGYTF	TGTGCCAGCAGCCCGGTCGGGCTATACTATGGCTACACCTTC
-	TRBV12-3/TRBV12-4	TRBJ2-7	-	CASSFHFIYEQYF	TGTGCCAGCAGTTTCCATTTCATCTACGAGCAGTACTTC
-	TRBV11-2	TRBJ2-6	-	CASSPPGRVSANVLTF	TGTGCCAGCAGCCCCCCCGGGCGGGTAAGTGCCAACGTCCTGACTTTC
-	TRBV27	TRBJ2-1	-	CASSLDISSYNEQFF	TGTGCCAGCAGTCTCGACATAAGCTCCTACAATGAGCAGTTCTTC
-	TRBV4-1	TRBJ2-4	-	CASSQRALAKNIQYF	TGCGCCAGCAGCCAACGGGCCCTGGCCAAAAACATTCAGTACTTC
many	TRBV7-2	TRBJ2-3	-	CASSASTDTQYF	TGTGCCAGCAGCGCTAGCACAGATACGCAGTATTTT
-	TRBV20-1	TRBJ2-1	TRBD2	CSASTGGPTNEQFF	TGCAGTGCTAGTACGGGAGGCCCGACCAATGAGCAGTTCTTC
-	TRBV7-2	TRBJ1-1	-	CASSLIPRTEAFF	TGTGCCAGCAGCTTAATCCCTCGGACTGAAGCTTTCTTT
-	TRBV27	TRBJ2-7	-	CASSFDPTRSSYEQYF	TGTGCCAGCAGTTTCGACCCGACTAGGAGCTCCTACGAGCAGTACTTC
few	TRBV29-1	TRBJ1-5	-	CSVEWGKGQPQHF	TGCAGCGTTGAGTGGGGAAAAGGCCAGCCCCAGCATTTT
-	TRBV11-2	TRBJ2-7	TRBD2	CASSPRLALTYEQYF	TGTGCCAGCAGTCCCAGACTAGCCCTGACCTACGAGCAGTACTTC
-	TRBV14	TRBJ1-1	-	CASSPGGETEAFF	TGTGCCAGCAGCCCGGGGGGGGAAACTGAAGCTTTCTTT
-	TRBV7-6	TRBJ2-4	TRBD2	CAGSPGPTSGSAKNIQYF	TGTGCCGGCAGCCCCGGACCCACTAGCGGGAGCGCCAAAAACATTCAGTACTTC
-	TRBV15	TRBJ2-1	TRBD2	CATSPRLAGAWYEQFF	TGTGCCACCAGCCCACGACTAGCGGGAGCATGGTATGAGCAGTTCTTC
-	TRBV20-1	TRBJ2-1	TRBD2	CSANGGGTSFHEQFF	TGCAGTGCCAACGGAGGTGGGACTAGCTTCCATGAGCAGTTCTTC
-	TRBV30	TRBJ2-1	-	CAWSAPGRTPNEQFF	TGTGCCTGGAGTGCACCGGGACGGACTCCCAATGAGCAGTTCTTC
-	TRBV9	TRBJ2-3	-	CASSPGTTHTDTQYF	TGTGCCAGCAGCCCCGGGACAACCCACACAGATACGCAGTATTTT
few	TRBV18	TRBJ2-3	-	CASSPEAGERDTQYF	TGTGCCAGCTCACCAGAGGCTGGGGAGCGGGATACGCAGTATTTT